These T cell receptor beta chains were read from a single sample in a study of T cells in tuberculosis. TCRdb's copy holds only in-frame clones and misses some; the assay was immunoSEQ multiplex PCR. This table holds some 30,000 clones, 85% to 95% found once. Sequencing used PBMCs. The receptor set was obtained from a donor aged 10 to 29 with latent tuberculosis or without tuberculosis infection. Some clones in this sample may be carry-over from other donors' samples. Each CDR3 is given with its conserved first and last residue. D genes are given only for firm matches. For some rows the clone size is stated as once, few or many, or as a class when expanded; others skip it.

TRBJ2-1,TRBD2,TRBV13,-,CASSLGVASGSHEQFF,TGTGCCAGCAGCTTAGGTGTGGCTAGCGGGAGCCATGAGCAGTTCTTC
TRBJ2-3,-,TRBV5-1,-,CASRVGQITDTQYF,TGCGCCAGCAGAGTGGGCCAGATTACAGATACGCAGTATTTT
TRBJ2-7,-,TRBV13,-,CASSTRGSRSYEQYF,TGTGCCAGCAGCACCCGAGGGAGTCGGTCCTACGAGCAGTACTTC
TRBJ2-3,TRBD2,TRBV7-9,-,CASSLARETDTQYF,TGTGCCAGCAGCTTAGCGCGGGAGACAGATACGCAGTATTTT
TRBJ2-7,-,TRBV7-9,-,CASSLAGAGNEQYF,TGTGCCAGCAGCTTAGCGGGGGCAGGCAACGAGCAGTACTTC
TRBJ2-5,TRBD1,TRBV2,-,CASMRQGASGETQYF,TGTGCCAGCATGCGTCAGGGGGCTTCAGGAGAGACCCAGTACTTC
TRBJ2-7,-,TRBV6-1,-,CASRGGTWRYEQYF,TGTGCCAGCAGGGGAGGGACATGGCGATACGAGCAGTACTTC
TRBJ2-3,TRBD1,TRBV7-9,-,CASSLGQGRTDTQYF,TGTGCCAGCAGCTTAGGACAGGGGAGAACAGATACGCAGTATTTT
TRBJ2-1,-,TRBV2,once,CASLQGTEQFF,TGTGCCAGCCTACAGGGCACTGAGCAGTTCTTC
TRBJ1-2,-,TRBV6-1,-,CASSELASNYGYTF,TGTGCCAGCAGTGAACTTGCCAGTAACTATGGCTACACCTTC
TRBJ1-6,TRBD1,TRBV27,-,CASSSVGRDRGSPLHF,TGTGCCAGCAGTTCTGTCGGTCGGGACAGGGGGTCACCCCTCCACTTT
TRBJ2-7,TRBD1,TRBV5-6,once,CASSPTGGYEQYF,TGTGCCAGCAGCCCGACAGGGGGATACGAGCAGTACTTC
TRBJ1-2,-,TRBV19,-,CASSPGGLRDYGYTF,TGTGCCAGTAGTCCCGGTGGCCTACGGGACTATGGCTACACCTTC
TRBJ2-1,TRBD2,TRBV7-9,-,CASSPLRLADYNEQFF,TGTGCCAGCAGCCCCCTCAGACTAGCGGACTACAATGAGCAGTTCTTC
TRBJ1-2,TRBD1,TRBV5-5,-,CASSLEASRGLLGGYTF,TGTGCCAGCAGCTTGGAGGCGTCTAGGGGGCTTCTTGGAGGCTACACCTTC
TRBJ2-7,TRBD1,TRBV18,few,CASSPDRVGEQYF,TGTGCCAGCTCCCCCGACAGGGTAGGCGAGCAGTACTTC
TRBJ2-7,-,TRBV6-1,-,CASRVTSNYEQYF,TGTGCCAGCAGAGTCACCAGTAACTACGAGCAGTACTTC
TRBJ2-5,-,TRBV7-7,-,CASSKDSLETQYF,TGTGCCAGCAGCAAAGACAGCTTAGAGACCCAGTACTTC
TRBJ1-1,-,TRBV9,-,CASSVLGGTEAFF,TGTGCCAGCAGCGTATTAGGCGGCACTGAAGCTTTCTTT
TRBJ1-2,TRBD1,TRBV9,few,CASSVVRTGGDGYTF,TGTGCCAGCAGCGTAGTTAGGACAGGGGGTGATGGCTACACCTTC
TRBJ1-1,-,TRBV6-1,-,CASSEPGHQGGTEAFF,TGTGCCAGCAGTGAACCGGGACACCAAGGGGGCACTGAAGCTTTCTTT
TRBJ2-1,TRBD1,TRBV9,-,CASSPRGFGGPYNEQFF,TGTGCCAGCAGCCCCAGGGGGTTTGGGGGACCCTACAATGAGCAGTTCTTC
TRBJ1-2,TRBD1,TRBV6-5,once,CASSYTGGNGYTF,TGTGCCAGCAGTTACACAGGGGGCAATGGCTACACCTTC
TRBJ1-2,TRBD1,TRBV5-1,-,CASTPNPRDRSLWYTF,TGCGCCAGCACCCCCAACCCCCGGGACAGGTCGTTGTGGTACACCTTC
TRBJ2-3,-,TRBV2,-,CASSEEGSGTQYF,TGTGCCAGCAGTGAGGAGGGATCGGGTACGCAGTATTTT
TRBJ2-7,TRBD2,TRBV19,-,CASSWGGITYEQYF,TGTGCCAGTTCCTGGGGGGGGATAACCTACGAGCAGTACTTC
TRBJ2-1,TRBD2,TRBV7-8,-,CASSLGVSGRARMFF,TGTGCCAGCAGCTTAGGTGTTAGCGGGAGGGCCCGCATGTTCTTC
TRBJ1-6,-,TRBV12-2,-,CASPNGDTDYSLHF,TGTGCAAGTCCCAATGGGGACACCGATTATTCCCTCCACTTT
TRBJ2-7,TRBD2,TRBV2,-,CASRRLATSSYEQYF,TGTGCCAGCAGGAGACTAGCGACTAGCTCCTACGAGCAGTACTTC
TRBJ1-2,TRBD1,TRBV7-8,-,CASSLLPGQINYGYTF,TGTGCCAGCAGCTTACTCCCGGGACAGATTAACTATGGCTACACCTTC
TRBJ1-5,-,TRBV6-1,-,CASRRGTYSNQPQHF,TGTGCCAGCAGGCGGGGCACTTATAGCAATCAGCCCCAGCATTTT
TRBJ1-4,TRBD1,TRBV27,-,CASSMGQDEKLFF,TGTGCCAGCAGTATGGGACAGGATGAAAAACTGTTTTTT
TRBJ1-2,-,TRBV6-1,-,CASSVKTAYGYTF,TGTGCCAGCAGTGTGAAGACAGCTTATGGCTACACCTTC